This T cell receptor (beta chain) appears in the sequencing data of a study of blood T cell repertoires in COVID-19. Study-wide context: COVID-19 samples from acute and convalescent phases originated in the United States, Italy and Spain. PBMCs, B-cell-depleted T cells, or T cells were the source of the cDNA or gDNA that made up the material.

This CDR3 comprises 14 residues. J gave up 5 bases and V 2 bases, and 5 bases lay outside the gene matches. Germline CDR1 MNHEY, CDR2 SVGEGT. Original methodology: By means of reference gene primer amplification, nucleated cell counts were estimated. Clones were read by immunoSEQ multiplex PCR, and TCRdb kept only the in-frame ones, dropping some. The V and J calls and the clone size are those of that table, but D and trimming were determined from the DNA. The sample shows some 150,000 clones, about four fifths of them seen only once. The clonotype comes from a man between 60 and 75 years old with acute or convalescent COVID-19. Sequencing input: peripheral blood. The chain uses TRBV6-2 or TRBV6-3 and TRBJ2-7; 8 bases line up with TRBD1. CDR3 nucleotide sequence: TGTGCCAGCAGTTACCAGGGGGCCACGAACGAGCAGTACTTC. It specifies CASSYQGATNEQYF.